The rows below give T cell receptor beta chains drawn from one sample of a study of cytomegalovirus exposure and HLA in healthy donors. TCRdb's table, derived via immunoSEQ multiplex PCR, lists solely in-frame clones and lacks some. Of around 100,000 clones detected, roughly 78% appear once; the ten largest clones hold around 1.5%. Sequencing was performed on PBMCs. These TCRs come from a woman aged 35 to 49 in good health and CMV-seronegative. CDR3s include the opening cysteine and the closing phenylalanine or tryptophan. Each record gives: J gene, D gene, clone size, V gene, CDR3 protein, CDR3 DNA. A D gene is named only where the DNA matches it firmly. Size tells how often a clone was seen (once, few, many) or the class of an expanded clone, and some rows leave it out.

J gene: TRBJ2-2
D gene: -
clone size: -
V gene: TRBV30
CDR3 protein: CAWTRDYTGELFF
CDR3 DNA: TGTGCCTGGACCAGGGACTACACCGGGGAGCTGTTTTTT

J gene: TRBJ2-7
D gene: TRBD2
clone size: once
V gene: TRBV4-1
CDR3 protein: CASSYRGSGRTYEQYF
CDR3 DNA: TGCGCCAGCAGCTACAGGGGTAGCGGGAGGACCTACGAGCAGTACTTC

J gene: TRBJ1-4
D gene: -
clone size: -
V gene: TRBV7-2
CDR3 protein: CASSLHPTQGEKLFF
CDR3 DNA: TGTGCCAGCAGCTTACACCCCACCCAGGGGGAAAAACTGTTTTTT

J gene: TRBJ2-1
D gene: TRBD1
clone size: -
V gene: TRBV18
CDR3 protein: CASSPMAGLGTGGRNEQFF
CDR3 DNA: TGTGCCAGCTCACCAATGGCGGGCCTTGGGACAGGGGGTCGAAATGAGCAGTTCTTC

J gene: TRBJ1-2
D gene: -
clone size: once
V gene: TRBV20-1
CDR3 protein: CSALGGNGYTF
CDR3 DNA: TGCAGTGCCCTGGGAGGGAATGGCTACACCTTC

J gene: TRBJ2-7
D gene: TRBD1
clone size: -
V gene: TRBV6-5
CDR3 protein: CASTRDRGSYEQYF
CDR3 DNA: TGTGCCAGCACCCGGGACAGGGGATCATACGAGCAGTACTTC

J gene: TRBJ2-7
D gene: TRBD2
clone size: -
V gene: TRBV4-3
CDR3 protein: CASSHRTSGVYEQYF
CDR3 DNA: TGCGCCAGCAGCCACAGGACTAGCGGAGTCTACGAGCAGTACTTC

J gene: TRBJ2-7
D gene: TRBD1
clone size: -
V gene: TRBV19
CDR3 protein: CASSSYPGTVYEQYF
CDR3 DNA: TGTGCCAGTAGTTCGTACCCCGGGACAGTTTACGAGCAGTACTTC

J gene: TRBJ2-7
D gene: TRBD1
clone size: -
V gene: TRBV5-1
CDR3 protein: CASSIGQGAHEQYF
CDR3 DNA: TGCGCCAGCAGCATAGGACAGGGGGCACACGAGCAGTACTTC

J gene: TRBJ1-4
D gene: -
clone size: -
V gene: TRBV27
CDR3 protein: CASSFAGSNEKLFF
CDR3 DNA: TGTGCCAGCAGTTTTGCGGGGTCTAATGAAAAACTGTTTTTT

J gene: TRBJ2-1
D gene: TRBD1
clone size: -
V gene: TRBV27
CDR3 protein: CASSLSGGTGFNEQFF
CDR3 DNA: TGTGCCAGCAGTTTAAGTGGGGGGACAGGTTTTAATGAGCAGTTCTTC

J gene: TRBJ1-2
D gene: -
clone size: -
V gene: TRBV19
CDR3 protein: CASLPGDGEGSGYTF
CDR3 DNA: TGTGCCAGTCTCCCCGGGGACGGGGAGGGTTCGGGCTACACCTTC

J gene: TRBJ2-7
D gene: -
clone size: once
V gene: TRBV2
CDR3 protein: CASSGGPITSYEQYF
CDR3 DNA: TGTGCCAGCAGTGGAGGGCCGATAACCTCCTACGAGCAGTACTTC

J gene: TRBJ1-2
D gene: -
clone size: -
V gene: TRBV29-1
CDR3 protein: CSGRGIGDYGYTF
CDR3 DNA: TGCAGCGGGCGGGGAATCGGCGACTATGGCTACACCTTC

J gene: TRBJ2-7
D gene: -
clone size: -
V gene: TRBV7-2
CDR3 protein: CASSLGGTRSYEQYF
CDR3 DNA: TGTGCCAGCAGCTTAGGAGGGACACGATCCTACGAGCAGTACTTC

J gene: TRBJ2-3
D gene: TRBD2
clone size: -
V gene: TRBV18
CDR3 protein: CASSPMTSGSTDTQYF
CDR3 DNA: TGTGCCAGCTCACCGATGACTAGCGGTAGCACAGATACGCAGTATTTT

J gene: TRBJ2-7
D gene: TRBD1
clone size: -
V gene: TRBV29-1
CDR3 protein: CSVAQRTGGSYEQYF
CDR3 DNA: TGCAGCGTTGCCCAAAGGACAGGGGGCTCCTACGAGCAGTACTTC

J gene: TRBJ2-3
D gene: -
clone size: -
V gene: TRBV9
CDR3 protein: CASSVELASDTQYF
CDR3 DNA: TGTGCCAGCAGCGTAGAACTAGCATCAGATACGCAGTATTTT

J gene: TRBJ1-1
D gene: -
clone size: -
V gene: TRBV18
CDR3 protein: CASSRSGGDTEAFF
CDR3 DNA: TGTGCCAGCTCACGATCGGGGGGCGACACTGAAGCTTTCTTT

J gene: TRBJ2-1
D gene: -
clone size: few
V gene: TRBV7-8
CDR3 protein: CASRSGTVGNEQFF
CDR3 DNA: TGTGCCAGCCGTAGCGGCACGGTAGGGAATGAGCAGTTCTTC

J gene: TRBJ2-1
D gene: TRBD1
clone size: -
V gene: TRBV7-8
CDR3 protein: CASSSGQGPYNEQFF
CDR3 DNA: TGTGCCAGCAGCTCAGGACAGGGGCCCTACAATGAGCAGTTCTTC

J gene: TRBJ1-2
D gene: TRBD1
clone size: -
V gene: TRBV9
CDR3 protein: CASSREGAGYGYTF
CDR3 DNA: TGTGCCAGCAGCAGAGAGGGGGCCGGCTATGGCTACACCTTC